The 22 T cell receptor beta chains below come from one sample, sequenced in a study of cytomegalovirus exposure and HLA in healthy donors. Primers for the PCR totalled 60 Vbeta and 13 Jbeta. The repertoire was sequenced with immunoSEQ multiplex PCR; TCRdb's copy has only in-frame clones and lacks some. The sample shows about 140,000 clones, roughly 73% of them seen only once. The sequencing input was PBMCs. The receptors here all came from a female donor in good health and CMV-seronegative.

V is TRBV19 and J is TRBJ2-7, with D maybe TRBD1 (5 bases). CDR1 and CDR2 from the germline V gene are LNHDA and SQIVND (reference sequence). CDR3 length equals 13 residues. Trimming pared 2 bases from V and 4 bases from J, leaving 9 bases between. The CDR3 sequence is CASSIRGGYEQYF. For the CDR3, the DNA is TGTGCCAGTAGTATAAGGGGTGGGTACGAGCAGTACTTC.

The V call is TRBV7-2, the J call TRBJ1-2; 8 bases match TRBD1. Losses at the gene ends were 5 bases for V and 6 bases for J; bases not matched to a gene: 8. The CDR3 has 14 amino acids. Germline V gives CDR1 SGHTA, CDR2 FQGNSA. The CDR3 DNA follows: TGTGCCAGCAGCCCGTCCTGGGACAGGAATGGCTACACCTTC. Protein: CASSPSWDRNGYTF.

This clone was detected only a few times. V and J are TRBV10-3 and TRBJ1-1, with D maybe TRBD1 (5 bases). Germline assignment: CDR1 ENHRY and CDR2 SYGVKD. This CDR3 comprises 12 residues. The germline V and J ends were trimmed by 8 bases and 5 bases, with 12 bases remaining between them. The CDR3 sequence: CAIAQRGTEAFF. In nucleotides, the CDR3 is TGTGCCATCGCCCAACGGGGGACTGAAGCTTTCTTT.

The chain carries TRBV28 and TRBJ2-7; a possible D gene is TRBD1 (5 bases). The germline V gene encodes CDR1 MDHEN and CDR2 SYDVKM. The CDR3 has 15 amino acids. V lost 6 bases and J lost 2, with 17 bases in between. CDR3 nucleotides: TGTGCCAGCAGACGTACCACAGGTCTGGCCTACGAGCAGTACTTC. Protein sequence: CASRRTTGLAYEQYF.

This clone was detected a few times. The rearrangement uses TRBV28 and TRBJ1-5; no firm D call. Germline CDR1 MDHEN, CDR2 SYDVKM. The CDR3 is 15 residues long. The V gene lost 5 bases and the J gene lost 4 bases, with 15 bases spanning the gap. CDR3 residues: CASSPAVALNQPQHF. The CDR3, as DNA: TGTGCCAGCAGTCCCGCCGTAGCCCTGAATCAGCCCCAGCATTTT.

The V call is TRBV5-4, the J call TRBJ2-5; tentative D call: TRBD2 (6 bases). The V end lost 4 bases, the J end lost 4 bases, and 17 bases lay between the germline ends. This CDR3 contains 15 residues. From germline, CDR1 is SGHNT and CDR2 YYREEE (reference sequence). The CDR3 reads CASSGGLLSLETQYF. The CDR3 DNA reads as TGTGCCAGCAGCGGGGGACTTTTGAGCCTAGAGACCCAGTACTTC.

The chain is built from TRBV28 and TRBJ1-1; the D is unclear. Germline V gives CDR1 MDHEN, CDR2 SYDVKM. V was clipped by 2 bases and J by 1 base, with 8 bases between them. The CDR3 is 14 residues long. The CDR3 DNA follows: TGTGCCAGCAGTTTAGGGCTGGGGAACACTGAAGCTTTCTTT. Its protein is CASSLGLGNTEAFF.

The chain links TRBV19 to TRBJ2-7, with D perhaps TRBD1 (6 bases). The germline V gene has CDR1 LNHDA and CDR2 SQIVND (reference sequence). The CDR3 sequence is 11 residues long. V lost 8 bases and J 6 bases, leaving 11 bases between the germline ends. DNA of the CDR3: TGTGCCAGTTCACAGGGTGGCGAGCAGTACTTC. Protein sequence: CASSQGGEQYF.

The chain joins TRBV5-1 to TRBJ2-7; 10 bases line up with TRBD1. Per the germline V gene, CDR1 is SGHRS and CDR2 is YFSETQ. The CDR3 length is 16 residues. Unmatched junction bases numbered 13, after V lost 4 bases and J lost 6 bases. The CDR3 DNA follows: TGCGCCAGCAGCGGGTGGGTCGGACAGGGGGTAGGCGAGCAGTACTTC. Protein sequence: CASSGWVGQGVGEQYF.

This chain joins TRBV28 and TRBJ2-7, with 10 bases aligning to TRBD1. The CDR3 loop spans 16 amino acids. Looked up from germline, CDR1 is MDHEN and CDR2 is SYDVKM. J gave up 4 bases and V 0 bases, and 6 bases lay outside the gene matches. CDR3 loop: CASSLWGTGVRYEQYF. DNA of the CDR3: TGTGCCAGCAGTTTATGGGGGACAGGGGTGAGGTACGAGCAGTACTTC.

To note about this clone: An end of the junction does not agree with germline; a read error may underlie this. This rearrangement joins TRBV7-9 to TRBJ2-3, with D unresolved. The germline CDR1 and CDR2 sequences are SEHNR and FQNEAQ (reference sequence). The length of the CDR3 is 12 residues. CDR3 residues: CSSSLDMDTQYF. The CDR3 DNA reads TGTTCCAGCAGCTTAGATATGGATACGCAGTATTTT.

This chain connects TRBV5-6 to TRBJ2-5; D unresolved. V dropped 5 bases and J dropped 5 bases, with 16 bases sitting between them. This CDR3 is 14 amino acids long. Germline V gives CDR1 SGHDT, CDR2 YYEEEE. CDR3 DNA sequence: TGTGCCAGCAGTACAGTCCCGTTGCTGGAGACCCAGTACTTC. As protein: CASSTVPLLETQYF.

This clone has only a few counts. The V call is TRBV6-1, the J call TRBJ1-1; a weak D match, TRBD1 (5 bases). The CDR3 runs to 15 residues. V lost 1 base and J 5 bases, leaving 14 bases between the germline ends. Germline V gene sequence: CDR1 MNHNS, CDR2 SASEGT. CDR3 sequence reads: CASSEVGRVGTEAFF. CDR3 coding DNA: TGTGCCAGCAGTGAAGTCGGCAGGGTAGGAACTGAAGCTTTCTTT.

This clone was seen once. The chain combines TRBV7-2 with TRBJ2-3, with a weak D call TRBD1 (6 bases). From germline, CDR1 is SGHTA and CDR2 FQGNSA. The CDR3 length is 14 residues. V lost 0 bases to trimming and J lost 2 bases, with 6 bases between them. The CDR3 sequence: CASSLAGHTDTQYF. CDR3 DNA: TGTGCCAGCAGCTTAGCGGGACACACAGATACGCAGTATTTT.

The V gene is TRBV18, the J gene TRBJ2-5; perhaps TRBD2 as D (6 bases). The CDR3 extends over 13 amino acids. With 3 bases removed from V and 1 base from J, the gap between germline ends came to 6 bases. The germline V gene encodes CDR1 KGHSH and CDR2 LQKENI. As DNA, the CDR3 is TGTGCCAGCTCACCGGGGGGCCAAGAGACCCAGTACTTC. Its translation: CASSPGGQETQYF.

The chain joins TRBV18 to TRBJ2-7, with TRBD2 matching over 11 bases. The V gene end was trimmed by 0 bases and the J gene end by 6 bases; junction bases not matched to a gene: 16. Germline V CDR1 and CDR2: KGHSH, LQKENI. This CDR3 has 19 amino acids. In DNA, the CDR3 is TGTGCCAGCTCACCACCCTCAGCGCTAGCGGGGGGCCGCGGGTGCGAGCAGTACTTC. Translated: CASSPPSALAGGRGCEQYF.

The V and J genes are TRBV11-3 and TRBJ1-2; 9 positions agree with TRBD1. The CDR3 runs to 16 residues. Trimming cost V 4 bases and J 3 bases; bases outside gene matches: 9. The germline CDR1 and CDR2 sequences are SGHNT and YENEEA. CDR3 sequence: CASSSERTGVHYGYTF. The CDR3 nucleotides are TGTGCCAGCAGCTCCGAACGGACAGGGGTTCACTATGGCTACACCTTC.

This clone appeared a few times. The chain uses TRBV6-1 and TRBJ1-2; tentatively, D is TRBD1 (5 bases). V dropped 7 bases and J dropped 1 base, with 13 bases sitting between them. There are 14 residues in the CDR3. CDR1 MNHNS and CDR2 SASEGT come from the germline V gene. The CDR3 region has the DNA TGTGCCAGCACACCGGGGGGTCTTAACTATGGCTACACCTTC. This codes for CASTPGGLNYGYTF.

This chain uses TRBV6-5 with TRBJ2-3; 7 positions match TRBD2. CDR1 and CDR2 (germline): MNHEY, SVGAGI. The CDR3 totals 14 residues. Unmatched junction bases numbered 4, after V lost 6 bases and J lost 1 base. CDR3 DNA sequence: TGTGCCAGCAGCATAGCGGGTGGCACAGATACGCAGTATTTT. It encodes CASSIAGGTDTQYF.

V and J are TRBV9 and TRBJ2-3, with a weak D call TRBD2 (5 bases). V lost 4 bases to trimming and J lost 4 bases, with 10 bases between them. The germline V gene encodes CDR1 SGDLS and CDR2 YYNGEE. The CDR3 has 13 amino acids. The CDR3 DNA reads as TGTGCCAGCAGCCCGCGGACTGCAGATACGCAGTATTTT. Translation: CASSPRTADTQYF.

The CDR3 region is CASSEAGIAGGQETQYF. The CDR3, as DNA: TGTGCCAGCAGCGAAGCCGGGATAGCGGGGGGGCAGGAGACCCAGTACTTC. The V call is TRBV9, the J call TRBJ2-5, with 11 positions matching TRBD2. Germline CDR1 is SGDLS and CDR2 is YYNGEE. With V trimmed by 3 bases and J by 5 bases, 12 bases remained unmatched. CDR3 length: 17 residues. The variable domain in full, completed from reference TRBV9 and TRBJ2-5, reads DSGVTQTPKHLITATGQRVTLRCSPRSGDLSVYWYQQSLDQGLQFLIQYYNGEERAKGNILERFSAQQFPDLHSELNLSSLELGDSALYFCASSEAGIAGGQETQYFGPGTRLLVL.

This sequence joins TRBV9 and TRBJ2-5; possibly TRBD1 for D (5 bases). CDR1 is SGDLS and CDR2 is YYNGEE in the germline V gene. This CDR3 has 15 amino acids. With 0 bases removed from V and 4 bases from J, the gap between germline ends came to 13 bases. The CDR3 bases are TGTGCCAGCAGCGTAGCTAAGGGGTTCGGAGAGACCCAGTACTTC. Protein product: CASSVAKGFGETQYF.